The rows below give T cell receptor beta chains drawn from one sample of a study of blood T cells in healthy people across ages. TCRdb processed the 5' RACE reads anew with MiXCR; each CDR3 protein has one entry. The sample records 650,000 to 1,000,000 distinct CDR3 sequences, about 47% being singletons. Sample: blood. Receptor source: an elderly man in good health. Both conserved end residues are part of each CDR3. The order of the fields is D gene, V gene, clone size, J gene, CDR3 DNA, CDR3 protein. D genes are given only for firm matches. Size is omitted from some rows. Given values are once, few, many or a class for expanded clones.

d_call: TRBD2; v_call: TRBV20-1; clone_size: -; j_call: TRBJ2-7; cdr3_nt: TGCAGTGCTAGACCGTTGACTAGCGGGTTCTACGAGCAGTACTTC; cdr3_aa: CSARPLTSGFYEQYF
d_call: -; v_call: TRBV29-1; clone_size: -; j_call: TRBJ2-1; cdr3_nt: TGCAGCGTGGAGGGGCTATACACACTTAACTCCTACAATGAGCAGTTCTTC; cdr3_aa: CSVEGLYTLNSYNEQFF
d_call: -; v_call: TRBV20-1; clone_size: -; j_call: TRBJ2-5; cdr3_nt: TGCAGTCGAAAGGGTACGGGACGAGCGCCGTACTTC; cdr3_aa: CSRKGTGRAPYF
d_call: -; v_call: TRBV2; clone_size: -; j_call: TRBJ1-2; cdr3_nt: TGTGCCAGCAGTGAAGAACGGGGCTATGGCTACACCTTC; cdr3_aa: CASSEERGYGYTF
d_call: -; v_call: TRBV7-9; clone_size: -; j_call: TRBJ2-1; cdr3_nt: TGTGCCAGCAGGTGGGCGGCAACCTACAATGAGCAGTTCTTC; cdr3_aa: CASRWAATYNEQFF
d_call: TRBD2; v_call: TRBV12-3/TRBV12-4; clone_size: few; j_call: TRBJ2-3; cdr3_nt: TGTGCCAGCAGTCAACTAGCGGGAAGAGGTTGGACAGATACGCAGTATTTT; cdr3_aa: CASSQLAGRGWTDTQYF
d_call: TRBD2; v_call: TRBV5-1; clone_size: few; j_call: TRBJ2-1; cdr3_nt: TGCGCCAGCAGCCTGACTAGCGGGACCAATGAGCAGTTCTTC; cdr3_aa: CASSLTSGTNEQFF
d_call: -; v_call: TRBV6-1; clone_size: few; j_call: TRBJ1-2; cdr3_nt: TGTGCCAGCAGTGAGTGGGGGAACTATGGCTACACCTTC; cdr3_aa: CASSEWGNYGYTF
d_call: -; v_call: TRBV3-1; clone_size: -; j_call: TRBJ2-1; cdr3_nt: TGTGCCAGCAGCCAAGGTCTGCGGCTCAATGAGCAGTTCTTC; cdr3_aa: CASSQGLRLNEQFF
d_call: -; v_call: TRBV28; clone_size: -; j_call: TRBJ1-4; cdr3_nt: TGTGCCAGCAGACCAACAGGGCCGGCTAATGAAAAACTGTTTTTT; cdr3_aa: CASRPTGPANEKLFF
d_call: TRBD2; v_call: TRBV7-9; clone_size: few; j_call: TRBJ2-1; cdr3_nt: TGTGCCAGCAGCCCAACCCAGACTAGCGGTGAGCAGTTCTTC; cdr3_aa: CASSPTQTSGEQFF
d_call: TRBD2; v_call: TRBV28; clone_size: -; j_call: TRBJ2-1; cdr3_nt: TGTGCCAGCAGTTTATCGCGGACTAGCCCCGGGAGATACAATGAGCAGTTCTTC; cdr3_aa: CASSLSRTSPGRYNEQFF
d_call: TRBD1; v_call: TRBV12-3/TRBV12-4; clone_size: -; j_call: TRBJ2-1; cdr3_nt: TGTGCCAGCAGTTCCCGACAGGGGGCTAATGAGCAGTTCTTC; cdr3_aa: CASSSRQGANEQFF
d_call: -; v_call: TRBV2; clone_size: -; j_call: TRBJ2-7; cdr3_nt: TGTGCCAGCAGTCCGGTGGGCTCCTACAATGAGCAGTACTTC; cdr3_aa: CASSPVGSYNEQYF
d_call: -; v_call: TRBV11-2; clone_size: -; j_call: TRBJ2-3; cdr3_nt: TGTGCCAGCAGCTTAGATCGGCCCCCCGTGGGAGATACGCAGTATTTT; cdr3_aa: CASSLDRPPVGDTQYF
d_call: -; v_call: TRBV5-1; clone_size: -; j_call: TRBJ1-1; cdr3_nt: TGCGCCAGCAGCCCGATCGCCGGGGCAGGGAACACTGAAGCTTTCTTT; cdr3_aa: CASSPIAGAGNTEAFF
d_call: -; v_call: TRBV24-1; clone_size: few; j_call: TRBJ2-7; cdr3_nt: TGTGCCACCAGTGATTCGGGACATTTCGAGCAGTACTTC; cdr3_aa: CATSDSGHFEQYF
d_call: -; v_call: TRBV5-4; clone_size: few; j_call: TRBJ2-6; cdr3_nt: TGTGCCAGCAGTGCGGGACACGGTGCTGGGGCCAACGTCCTGACTTTC; cdr3_aa: CASSAGHGAGANVLTF
d_call: TRBD1; v_call: TRBV4-2; clone_size: -; j_call: TRBJ2-5; cdr3_nt: TGTGCCGGCAGCCAAGATGTCAGGGGGCTGGTGACCCAGTACTTC; cdr3_aa: CAGSQDVRGLVTQYF
d_call: TRBD2; v_call: TRBV12-3/TRBV12-4; clone_size: -; j_call: TRBJ2-5; cdr3_nt: TGTGCCAGCAGTTTTATCGGCGGGGGCCAAGAGACCCAGTACTTC; cdr3_aa: CASSFIGGGQETQYF
d_call: -; v_call: TRBV15; clone_size: -; j_call: TRBJ1-1; cdr3_nt: TGTGCCACCAGTACAGGCGCCAGCACTGAAGCTTTCTTT; cdr3_aa: CATSTGASTEAFF
d_call: -; v_call: TRBV12-5; clone_size: -; j_call: TRBJ1-4; cdr3_nt: TGTGCTAGTGGTTTGAGGGATGAAAAACTGTTTTTT; cdr3_aa: CASGLRDEKLFF
d_call: -; v_call: TRBV30; clone_size: many; j_call: TRBJ2-1; cdr3_nt: TGTGCCTGGAGGTCGGGACACTACTACAATGAGCAGTTCTTC; cdr3_aa: CAWRSGHYYNEQFF
d_call: -; v_call: TRBV11-2; clone_size: few; j_call: TRBJ2-7; cdr3_nt: TGTGCCAGCAGCTTAGCCCTAGCGGAAGGGGGCGAGCAGTACTTC; cdr3_aa: CASSLALAEGGEQYF
d_call: TRBD2; v_call: TRBV7-2; clone_size: -; j_call: TRBJ2-1; cdr3_nt: TGTGCCAGCAGCTCCAAGGGCAAGCGGGGAAGCTCCTACAATGAGCAGTTCTTC; cdr3_aa: CASSSKGKRGSSYNEQFF
d_call: TRBD2; v_call: TRBV2; clone_size: -; j_call: TRBJ2-1; cdr3_nt: TGTGCCAGCAGTGAAGCTCAGCGGGGCTCTTACAATGAGCAGTTCTTC; cdr3_aa: CASSEAQRGSYNEQFF
d_call: TRBD1; v_call: TRBV12-3/TRBV12-4; clone_size: -; j_call: TRBJ1-2; cdr3_nt: TGTGCCAACGGGGGACAGGGGATCTATGGCTACACCTTC; cdr3_aa: CANGGQGIYGYTF
d_call: -; v_call: TRBV27; clone_size: -; j_call: TRBJ1-6; cdr3_nt: TGTGCCAGCAGCCTGAGGCGGGGGGCTAATTCACCCCTCCACTTT; cdr3_aa: CASSLRRGANSPLHF